This TCR beta chain originates from a study of radiotherapy plus CTLA-4 blockade in lung cancer. Across the study: Objective responses were documented in around 18% of patients, with disease control in around 30%.

People whose metastatic non-small-cell lung cancer was chemo-refractory got focal radiation along with CTLA-4 blockade by ipilimumab. Data came from immunoSEQ multiplex PCR; TCRdb stores just in-frame clones and leaves some out. The sample includes about 120,000 clones, roughly 74% of them seen just once. Notes on the study in general: Dynamics of early blood T cell clones, together with interferon-beta, were reportedly the best predictors of response. In blood, tumor-derived TCR clones expanded after radiotherapy plus ipilimumab.

Germline CDR1 SGDLS, CDR2 YYNGEE. The length of the CDR3 is 15 residues. V was pared by 4 bases and J by 4 bases, with 8 bases of the junction left unmatched. As concerns this clone: Its target is not known.

This specimen was peripheral blood, taken from a patient treated with radiotherapy plus ipilimumab. The chain has TRBV9 and TRBJ1-5; 7 bases line up with TRBD1. This clonotype was obtained from a human donor with non-small cell lung cancer who had a partial response to radiotherapy plus ipilimumab. The CDR3 sequence: CASSKSGTANQPQHF. CDR3 in DNA: TGTGCCAGCAGCAAATCCGGGACAGCGAATCAGCCCCAGCATTTT.